The rows below give T cell receptor beta chains drawn from one sample of a study of shared T cell receptors in the human thymus. The table came from immunoSEQ multiplex PCR; TCRdb's copy has only in-frame clones and leaves some out. The sample lists 640,000 or so clones, around 87% occurring once. These data were also reused for a study on human thymus T cells.

The sample consisted of thymocytes. Source of these receptors: a boy in the first two years of life with a congenital heart defect. Each CDR3 is given with its conserved first and last residue. The order of the fields is CDR3 protein, CDR3 DNA, clone size, D gene, J gene, V gene. A D gene is named only where the DNA matches it firmly. Clone size is shown for a subset of rows, as once, few, many or a class of expanded clone.

CASGLVHATLIGGTYEQYF	TGTGCTAGTGGTTTGGTACACGCCACCTTAATCGGCGGGACCTACGAGCAGTACTTC	-	-	TRBJ2-7	TRBV12-5
CASSFTGHPYNEQFF	TGTGCCAGCAGCTTTACAGGGCACCCTTACAATGAGCAGTTCTTC	-	-	TRBJ2-1	TRBV11-2
CASSLGLAGYNEQFF	TGTGCCAGCAGCTTGGGACTAGCGGGGTACAATGAGCAGTTCTTC	-	TRBD2	TRBJ2-1	TRBV7-3
CASSQVPRTSGGPPGSYNEQFF	TGCGCCAGCAGCCAAGTTCCCCGGACTAGCGGGGGCCCACCGGGCTCCTACAATGAGCAGTTCTTC	-	TRBD2	TRBJ2-1	TRBV4-3
CASSRFSGPLTYEQYF	TGCGCCAGCAGCCGATTTAGCGGGCCCCTAACCTACGAGCAGTACTTC	once	TRBD2	TRBJ2-7	TRBV5-1
CASAGRATGELFF	TGTGCCAGCGCTGGGAGGGCGACCGGGGAGCTGTTTTTT	once	TRBD2	TRBJ2-2	TRBV25-1
CASSQDNRAGETDTQYF	TGCGCCAGCAGCCAAGATAATAGAGCGGGAGAGACAGATACGCAGTATTTT	-	TRBD2	TRBJ2-3	TRBV4-3
CASSGAGLDRAHNEKLFF	TGTGCCAGCAGCGGGGCGGGGTTGGACAGGGCCCATAATGAAAAACTGTTTTTT	once	TRBD1	TRBJ1-4	TRBV7-3
CASSPDRGTQSNQPQHF	TGTGCCAGCAGCCCGGACAGAGGAACACAGAGCAATCAGCCCCAGCATTTT	-	-	TRBJ1-5	TRBV28
CASSADRGRTEAFF	TGTGCCAGCAGCGCCGACAGGGGGCGAACTGAAGCTTTCTTT	-	TRBD1	TRBJ1-1	TRBV2
CASSYTREEDKNIQYF	TGTGCCAGCAGTTACACCAGGGAGGAAGACAAAAACATTCAGTACTTC	-	-	TRBJ2-4	TRBV6-6
CSVAIKQRTGPYEQYF	TGCAGCGTCGCCATAAAACAGCGGACAGGTCCCTACGAGCAGTACTTC	-	TRBD1	TRBJ2-7	TRBV29-1
CASSLSDTYEQYF	TGTGCCAGCAGTCTTTCGGACACCTACGAGCAGTACTTC	-	-	TRBJ2-7	TRBV27
CASSVGGGIAKNIQYF	TGTGCCAGCAGCGTAGGGGGAGGGATAGCCAAAAACATTCAGTACTTC	-	TRBD2	TRBJ2-4	TRBV9
CASSLTQGSEKLFF	TGCGCCAGCAGCTTGACACAGGGTAGTGAAAAACTGTTTTTT	-	-	TRBJ1-4	TRBV5-1
CASSLPLAGGAVGDTQYF	TGTGCCAGCAGCTTGCCCCTAGCGGGGGGAGCCGTGGGAGATACGCAGTATTTT	-	TRBD2	TRBJ2-3	TRBV5-4